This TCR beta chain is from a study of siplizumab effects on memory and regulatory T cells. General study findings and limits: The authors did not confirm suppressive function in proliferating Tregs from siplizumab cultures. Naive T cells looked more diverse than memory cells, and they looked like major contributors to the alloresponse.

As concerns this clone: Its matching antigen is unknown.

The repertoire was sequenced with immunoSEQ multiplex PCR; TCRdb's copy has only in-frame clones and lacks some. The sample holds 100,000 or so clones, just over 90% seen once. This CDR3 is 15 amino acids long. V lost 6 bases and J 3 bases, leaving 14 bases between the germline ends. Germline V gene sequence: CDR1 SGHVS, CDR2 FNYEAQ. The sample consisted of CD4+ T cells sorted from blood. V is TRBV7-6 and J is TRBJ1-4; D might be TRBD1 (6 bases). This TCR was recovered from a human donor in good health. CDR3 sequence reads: CASSPTGLANEKLFF. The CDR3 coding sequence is TGTGCCAGCAGTCCCACAGGGTTGGCTAATGAAAAACTGTTTTTT.